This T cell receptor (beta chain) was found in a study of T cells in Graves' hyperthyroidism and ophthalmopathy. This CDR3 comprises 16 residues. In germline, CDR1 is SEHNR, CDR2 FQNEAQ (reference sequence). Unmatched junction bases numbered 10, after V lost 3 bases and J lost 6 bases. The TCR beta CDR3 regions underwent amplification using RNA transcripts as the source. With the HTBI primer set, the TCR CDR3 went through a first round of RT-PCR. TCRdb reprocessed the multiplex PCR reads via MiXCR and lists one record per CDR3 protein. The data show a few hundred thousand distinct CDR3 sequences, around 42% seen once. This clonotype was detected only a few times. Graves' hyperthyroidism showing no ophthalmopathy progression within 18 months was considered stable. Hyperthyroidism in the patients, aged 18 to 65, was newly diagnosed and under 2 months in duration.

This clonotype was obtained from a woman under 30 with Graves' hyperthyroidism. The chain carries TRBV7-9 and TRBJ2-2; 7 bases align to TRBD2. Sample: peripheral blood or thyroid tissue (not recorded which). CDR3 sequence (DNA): TGTGCCAGCAGCTTCGGCGGGAGCGGAGGGGCCGGGGAGCTGTTTTTT. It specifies CASSFGGSGGAGELFF.